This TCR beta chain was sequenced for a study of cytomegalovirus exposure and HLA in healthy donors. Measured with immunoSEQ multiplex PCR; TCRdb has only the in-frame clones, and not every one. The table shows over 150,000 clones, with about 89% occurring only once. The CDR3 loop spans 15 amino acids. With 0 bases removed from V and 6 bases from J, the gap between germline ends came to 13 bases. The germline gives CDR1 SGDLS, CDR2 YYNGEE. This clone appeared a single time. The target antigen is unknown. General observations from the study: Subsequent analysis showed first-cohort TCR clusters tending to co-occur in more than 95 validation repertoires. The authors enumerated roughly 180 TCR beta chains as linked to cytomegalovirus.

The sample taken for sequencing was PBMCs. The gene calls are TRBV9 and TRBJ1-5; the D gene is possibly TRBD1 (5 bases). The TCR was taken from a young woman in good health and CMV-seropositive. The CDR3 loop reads CASSVGVGEVQPQHF. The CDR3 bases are TGTGCCAGCAGCGTAGGGGTAGGGGAGGTTCAGCCCCAGCATTTT.